This passage covers 22 T cell receptor beta chains from one sample sequenced in a study of early T cells in non-severe SARS-CoV-2 infection. TCRdb called the 5' RACE reads again in MiXCR, with one record for every CDR3 protein. The repertoire holds some 48,000 distinct CDR3 sequences, with over 5% as singletons. The sample in question was whole blood, obtained at baseline. Every receptor here comes from an adult who was a healthcare worker with PCR-confirmed SARS-CoV-2 infection or an uninfected control (not recorded which).

This clonotype appeared many times. The rearrangement links TRBV7-2 to TRBJ2-1, with D unclear. Germline loops: CDR1 SGHTA, CDR2 FQGNSA. This CDR3 contains 16 residues. Between the trimmed V and J ends, which lost 0 bases and 3 bases, there was a span of 12 bases. The CDR3 sequence is CASSLALRSGYNEQFF. The CDR3 DNA sequence: TGTGCCAGCAGCTTAGCGCTACGTTCTGGCTACAATGAGCAGTTCTTC.

This clonotype was seen at least ten times. The V call is TRBV28, the J call TRBJ2-5, with a weak D call TRBD1 (5 bases). The V and J ends lost 6 bases and 2 bases respectively, with 13 bases between them. Germline V lookup: CDR1 MDHEN, CDR2 SYDVKM. This CDR3 is 14 amino acids long. In nucleotides, the CDR3 is TGTGCCAGCAGCCAGCCTCGACAGCAAGAGACCCAGTACTTC. Protein sequence: CASSQPRQQETQYF. Combining the CDR3 with reference TRBV28 and TRBJ2-5 gives the whole variable domain DVKVTQSSRYLVKRTGEKVFLECVQDMDHENMFWYRQDPGLGLRLIYFSYDVKMKEKGDIPEGYSVSREKKERFSLILESASTNQTSMYLCASSQPRQQETQYFGPGTRLLVL.

The chain uses TRBV5-1 and TRBJ2-7, with a weak D call TRBD2 (5 bases). The CDR3 consists of 13 residues. Trimming shortened V by 0 bases and J by 5 bases, and 9 bases separated the two germline ends. The V gene's germline CDR1 is SGHRS and CDR2 YFSETQ. The CDR3 loop is CASSLGGNDEQYF. DNA of the CDR3: TGCGCCAGCAGCTTGGGAGGGAACGACGAGCAGTACTTC.

The CDR3 loop reads CASSLLVGASGNTIYF. The CDR3, as DNA: TGTGCCAGCAGCTTATTGGTTGGGGCCTCGGGGAACACCATATATTTT. This chain joins TRBV7-9 and TRBJ1-3, with a tentative D call TRBD1 (5 bases). The germline V gene encodes CDR1 SEHNR and CDR2 FQNEAQ (reference sequence). The CDR3 loop spans 16 amino acids. Trimming took off 2 bases at V and 7 bases at J, with 18 bases between the two ends.

V usage is TRBV10-3 and J usage is TRBJ1-2; TRBD1 agrees at 12 bases. The CDR3 totals 13 residues. The V gene's germline CDR1 is ENHRY and CDR2 SYGVKD. V shed 11 bases and J 8 bases; nucleotides not matched to a gene: 9. Here the CDR3 reads CASTGQGAKGYTF. The CDR3 nucleotides are TGTGCCTCAACGGGACAGGGGGCGAAGGGCTACACCTTC.

Many counts were recorded for this clonotype. The chain couples TRBV27 to TRBJ1-5; a possible D gene is TRBD1 (6 bases). V lost 3 bases, J lost 3 bases, and 12 bases lay in between. The CDR3 is made up of 15 amino acids. Germline values: CDR1 MNHEY, CDR2 SMNVEV (reference sequence). The CDR3 DNA is TGTGCCAGCAGTTTGGGACATTCCGTCAATCAGCCCCAGCATTTT. This gives the protein CASSLGHSVNQPQHF.

The chain combines TRBV28 with TRBJ2-3; D may be TRBD1 or TRBD2 (7 bases each). The CDR3 is made up of 16 amino acids. V was trimmed by 3 bases and J by 0 bases, leaving 13 bases between them. Germline V gene lookup returns CDR1 MDHEN and CDR2 SYDVKM. CDR3: CASSFGGTESTDTQYF. The CDR3 bases are TGTGCCAGCAGTTTCGGGGGGACAGAAAGCACAGATACGCAGTATTTT.

In this sample, this clonotype turned up many times. This sequence joins TRBV9 and TRBJ2-7; 8 nucleotides match TRBD1. V lost 2 bases, J lost 6 bases, and 4 bases stayed unmatched. The CDR3 spans 13 residues. Germline CDR1 reads SGDLS; CDR2 reads YYNGEE. The CDR3 sequence is CASSVKTGGEQYF. DNA of the CDR3: TGTGCCAGCAGCGTTAAAACAGGGGGCGAGCAGTACTTC. Full variable domain (missing parts from reference TRBV9 and TRBJ2-7): DSGVTQTPKHLITATGQRVTLRCSPRSGDLSVYWYQQSLDQGLQFLIQYYNGEERAKGNILERFSAQQFPDLHSELNLSSLELGDSALYFCASSVKTGGEQYFGPGTRLTVT.

This clonotype was counted at least ten times. This rearrangement joins TRBV2 to TRBJ2-1; 13 bases map to TRBD2. This CDR3 is 17 amino acids long. V gave up 6 bases and J gave up 7 bases; unmatched junction bases: 12. Germline V gene sequence: CDR1 SNHLY, CDR2 FYNNEI. The DNA for the CDR3 is TGTGCCAGCAGGGATCGGACTAGCGGGAGAAATCTAAATGAGCAGTTCTTC. Its protein product is CASRDRTSGRNLNEQFF.

This clonotype occurred many times. At one of its ends the junction is not consistent with the germline gene, which may arise from a read error. The V gene is TRBV7-9, the J gene TRBJ1-3; 7 nucleotides match TRBD1. This CDR3 is built from 15 residues. The germline CDR1 and CDR2 sequences are SEHNR and FQNEAQ (reference sequence). CDR3 DNA: TGTGCCAGCAGCTCGGGACAGCTCTCTGAAAACACCATATATTTT. Encoded protein: CASSSGQLSENTIYF. Full variable domain (rest looked up from reference TRBV7-9 and TRBJ1-3): DTGVSQNPRHKITKRGQNVTFRCDPISEHNRLYWYRQTLGQGPEFLTYFQNEAQLEKSRLLSDRFSAERPKGSFSTLEIQRTEQGDSAMYLCASSSGQLSENTIYFGEGSWLTVV.

This clonotype occurred a few times. The chain combines TRBV6-2 or TRBV6-3 with TRBJ2-3; D is ambiguous. Trimming cost V 3 bases and J 4 bases, with 5 bases left between them. Germline V gene data show CDR1 as MNHEY and CDR2 as SVGEGT. This CDR3 has 12 amino acids. CDR3 region: CASSYFPDTQYF. In nucleotides, the CDR3 is TGTGCCAGCAGTTATTTTCCAGATACGCAGTATTTT.

The chain recombines TRBV11-1 with TRBJ2-1; 11 bases line up with TRBD2. V shed 0 bases and J 7 bases; nucleotides not matched to a gene: 11. The CDR3 runs 18 residues. Per germline, CDR1 SGHAT and CDR2 FQDESV (reference sequence). The CDR3 spells CASSLAGLAARAENEQFF. CDR3 nucleotide sequence: TGTGCCAGCAGCTTAGCGGGACTAGCGGCCCGCGCAGAAAATGAGCAGTTCTTC.

This clonotype was detected many times. The chain employs TRBV9 and TRBJ1-1, with TRBD1 matching 7 bases. V was clipped by 0 bases and J by 4 bases; unmatched bases: 0. This CDR3 region has 13 residues. Per germline, CDR1 SGDLS and CDR2 YYNGEE. The DNA of the CDR3 is TGTGCCAGCAGCGTAGGGGACAGCACTGAAGCTTTCTTT. This sequence encodes CASSVGDSTEAFF. Combining the CDR3 with reference TRBV9 and TRBJ1-1 gives the whole variable domain DSGVTQTPKHLITATGQRVTLRCSPRSGDLSVYWYQQSLDQGLQFLIQYYNGEERAKGNILERFSAQQFPDLHSELNLSSLELGDSALYFCASSVGDSTEAFFGQGTRLTVV.

This clonotype came up a few times. J is TRBJ2-2 and V is TRBV2, with 13 bases that match TRBD2. The CDR3 length is 16 residues. V trimming: 6 bases; J trimming: 4 bases; junction bases outside the gene matches: 5. Germline CDR1 SNHLY, CDR2 FYNNEI. The CDR3 DNA sequence: TGTGCCAGCAGGCTGACTAGCGGGAGGTCCACCGGGGAGCTGTTTTTT. Translation: CASRLTSGRSTGELFF.

In this sample, this clonotype turned up a few times. V is TRBV11-2 and J is TRBJ2-2; D is ambiguous. From germline, CDR1 is SGHAT and CDR2 FQNNGV. The length of the CDR3 is 15 residues. V was pared by 3 bases and J by 1 base, with 9 bases between. CDR3 protein: CASSFTLGNTGELFF. For the CDR3, the DNA is TGTGCCAGCAGCTTCACGCTAGGGAACACCGGGGAGCTGTTTTTT.

This clonotype was recorded a few times. This chain uses TRBV7-9 with TRBJ2-5; possibly TRBD2 for D (7 bases). The V gene lost 5 bases and the J gene lost 3 bases, with 19 bases spanning the gap. Germline V gene sequence: CDR1 SEHNR, CDR2 FQNEAQ (reference sequence). CDR3 length: 16 amino acids. The CDR3 is CASSLRGGAQKETQYF. CDR3 DNA: TGTGCCAGCAGCCTTAGGGGGGGCGCCCAGAAAGAGACCCAGTACTTC.

This chain joins TRBV29-1 and TRBJ2-7; unclear D gene. Trimming took 4 bases from V and 4 from J, leaving 8 bases between them. CDR1 is SQVTM, CDR2 ANQGSEA, per germline. This CDR3 region has 11 residues. The CDR3 loop is CSVGNGYEQYF. DNA of the CDR3: TGCAGCGTTGGGAATGGGTACGAGCAGTACTTC.

The rearrangement links TRBV18 to TRBJ1-2; D uncertain. The germline gives CDR1 KGHSH, CDR2 LQKENI. Trimming stripped 3 bases from V and 3 bases from J, with 5 bases between. This CDR3 spans 12 amino acids. CDR3 DNA sequence: TGTGCCAGCTCACCGCGGGACTATGGCTACACCTTC. Protein: CASSPRDYGYTF.

This clonotype has a count of ten or more. V and J are TRBV9 and TRBJ2-1; D is ambiguous. V dropped 6 bases and J dropped 0 bases, with 10 bases sitting between them. The germline V gene encodes CDR1 SGDLS and CDR2 YYNGEE. The CDR3 spans 14 residues. The CDR3 nucleotides read TGTGCCAGCAACCAAGAAAGCTCCTACAATGAGCAGTTCTTC. It is translated as CASNQESSYNEQFF.

CDR3 protein: CASSRDREGDTQYF. DNA of the CDR3: TGTGCCAGCAGCCGGGACAGGGAAGGAGATACGCAGTATTTT. This chain connects TRBV7-6 to TRBJ2-3, with TRBD1 matching over 9 bases. CDR3 size: 14 residues. Germline V CDR1 and CDR2: SGHVS, FNYEAQ. J lost 5 bases, V lost 5 bases, and 5 bases had no gene match.

This clonotype came up many times. The chain is built from TRBV28 and TRBJ1-3; D is ambiguous. The CDR3 has 14 amino acids. Germline CDR1 MDHEN, CDR2 SYDVKM. The V end was cut by 3 bases, the J end by 0 bases, with 6 bases between. The CDR3 bases are TGTGCCAGCAGTTTGGGGTTCTCTGGAAACACCATATATTTT. Amino acids: CASSLGFSGNTIYF.

This clonotype was observed many times. The J gene is TRBJ1-4, the V gene TRBV10-2; 7 bases are shared with TRBD1. Trimming removed 7 bases from V and 8 bases from J; junction bases left unmatched: 10. The CDR3 covers 14 residues. Germline CDR1 is WSHSY and CDR2 is SAAADI. The CDR3, as DNA: TGCGCCAGCAAGGGGGCGGGTCGGAACGAAAAACTGTTTTTT. It specifies CASKGAGRNEKLFF.